These 19 T cell receptor beta chains were sequenced from one sample in a study of cytomegalovirus exposure and HLA in healthy donors (dated by TCRdb to the late 2010s). The library was generated by the immunoSEQ multiplex PCR assay. The multiplex PCR relied on a mix of 60 forward primers for TCR Vbeta segments and 13 reverse primers for TCR Jbeta segments. The immuneACCESS repertoire file appears here via TCRdb, limited to in-frame rearrangements. These files lack a portion of the clones; in checked studies, under half of the deficit traces to unresolved V genes, and the cause of the others is not known. This sample lists about 57,000 clones; about 80% were detected once. 4.3% of the sample is in the top ten clones. Sequenced input: PBMCs. Receptor source: a man aged 30 to 39 in good health and CMV-seronegative.

In regard to this clone: The junction and the germline gene differ at one end; a read error may be behind it. V and J are TRBV7-9 and TRBJ2-2, with D perhaps TRBD1 or TRBD2 (5 bases each). Germline values: CDR1 SEHNR, CDR2 FQNEAQ (reference sequence). The CDR3 is 17 residues long. CDR3 protein: CASSLARVATNTGELFF. The CDR3 nucleotides read TGTGCCAGCAGCCTAGCCAGGGTTGCAACGAACACCGGGGAGCTGTTTTTT.

The rearrangement uses TRBV7-8 and TRBJ1-1; D is possibly TRBD1 (5 bases). Germline CDR1 is SGHVS and CDR2 is FQNEAQ. The CDR3 extends over 14 amino acids. The V end was cut by 5 bases, the J end by 1 base, with 11 bases between. CDR3 bases: TGTGCCAGCAGCCTGACAGTAGGGAACACTGAAGCTTTCTTT. Translated: CASSLTVGNTEAFF.

This chain joins TRBV10-3 and TRBJ2-5; D not certain. The J call may be incorrect, as the DNA end agrees better with TRBJ2-7. The CDR3 runs 14 residues. CDR1 and CDR2 (germline): ENHRY, SYGVKD. The CDR3 DNA reads TGTGCCATCAGTGGTCGGCAGGCCGCCTACGAGCAGTACTTC. Protein: CAISGRQAAYEQYF.

V gene TRBV7-9 combines with J gene TRBJ2-5; D may be TRBD1 (6 bases). Trimming took off 1 base at V and 2 bases at J, with 14 bases between the two ends. Germline V gives CDR1 SEHNR, CDR2 FQNEAQ (reference sequence). The CDR3 runs to 16 residues. CDR3 amino acids: CASSLVPGQIQETQYF. The CDR3 nucleotides are TGTGCCAGCAGCTTAGTCCCGGGACAAATACAAGAGACCCAGTACTTC.

The rearrangement joins TRBV6-6 to TRBJ1-1; possible D gene TRBD1, 5 bases. Germline CDR1 and CDR2: MNHNY and SVGAGI (reference sequence). The CDR3 has 15 amino acids. Trimming pared 6 bases from V and 3 bases from J, leaving 17 bases between. CDR3 DNA sequence: TGTGCCAGCAGCCTAGGGACCGCGGGGGACACTGAAGCTTTCTTT. It codes for CASSLGTAGDTEAFF.

This chain links TRBV15 with TRBJ2-5; possibly TRBD2 for D (5 bases). The CDR3 consists of 15 residues. V was trimmed by 4 bases and J by 7 bases, leaving 19 bases between them. Germline V gives CDR1 LNHNV, CDR2 YYDKDF (reference sequence). CDR3 region: CATSTRAVPEGTQYF. In nucleotides, the CDR3 is TGTGCCACCAGCACCCGAGCGGTACCCGAAGGGACCCAGTACTTC.

This clone has just a few counts. The V call is TRBV6-1, the J call TRBJ2-7; 7 bases map to TRBD2. The junction had 2 bases not matched to a gene; V was cut back by 3 bases and J by 3 bases. The CDR3 runs 13 residues. Germline CDR1 MNHNS, CDR2 SASEGT. The CDR3 region is CASSEGGSYEQYF. Written as DNA, the CDR3 is TGTGCCAGCAGTGAGGGCGGGAGCTACGAGCAGTACTTC.

CDR3 nucleotides: TGTGCCAGCAGCGTAGCCCGGAACACTGAAGCTTTCTTT. It is translated as CASSVARNTEAFF. The chain recombines TRBV9 with TRBJ1-1; D not certain. In germline, CDR1 is SGDLS, CDR2 YYNGEE. Deletions cut 0 bases from V and 1 base from J, with 4 bases between. The CDR3 runs to 13 residues.

For the CDR3, the DNA is TGTGCCAGCAGCTCTCATATTCTCAGGGGGCGCAAAGAGACCCAGTACTTC. As protein: CASSSHILRGRKETQYF. The J gene is TRBJ2-5, the V gene TRBV7-8; TRBD1 matches at 8 bases. The CDR3 contains 17 residues. Germline assignment: CDR1 SGHVS and CDR2 FQNEAQ. V was pared by 4 bases and J by 3 bases, with 13 bases of the junction left unmatched.

The chain couples TRBV7-2 to TRBJ1-5, with D maybe TRBD1 (5 bases). The CDR3 has 17 amino acids. V dropped 0 bases and J dropped 0 bases, with 12 bases sitting between them. Germline V gene lookup returns CDR1 SGHTA and CDR2 FQGNSA. DNA for the CDR3: TGTGCCAGCAGCTTAGCGTGGGGCAGGTATAGCAATCAGCCCCAGCATTTT. Its protein product is CASSLAWGRYSNQPQHF.

The V gene is TRBV9, the J gene TRBJ2-5, with no clear D. The DNA matches TRBJ2-7 better at its end, which makes the J call doubtful. Looked up from germline, CDR1 is SGDLS and CDR2 is YYNGEE. The CDR3 length is 11 residues. CDR3 bases: TGTGCCAGCAGCCCCCTTTACGAGCAGTACTTC. Its protein is CASSPLYEQYF.

The chain recombines TRBV5-1 with TRBJ2-7; 9 nucleotides align to TRBD2. The CDR3 is 15 residues long. Germline V gene lookup returns CDR1 SGHRS and CDR2 YFSETQ. V was pared by 0 bases and J by 3 bases, with 4 bases of the junction left unmatched. CDR3 nucleotides: TGCGCCAGCAGCTTGGTTGGACTAGCGATCTACGAGCAGTACTTC. As protein: CASSLVGLAIYEQYF.

The rearrangement links TRBV6-6 to TRBJ2-3; D is possibly TRBD1 (5 bases). Germline V lookup: CDR1 MNHNY, CDR2 SVGAGI (reference sequence). Trimming removed 4 bases at V and 3 bases at J, with 14 bases between. The CDR3 runs 15 residues. The CDR3 spells CASSLLGKGTDTQYF. The CDR3, as DNA: TGTGCCAGCAGTTTACTGGGGAAGGGGACAGATACGCAGTATTTT.

Notes on this clone: A junction end diverges from the germline sequence, so it may reflect a read error. The chain uses TRBV7-9 and TRBJ2-7; 9 bases fit TRBD1. Looked up from germline, CDR1 is SEHNR and CDR2 is FQNEAQ (reference sequence). The CDR3 consists of 16 residues. CDR3 bases: TGTTCCAGCAGCCTTCCGTTAGGGGGACAGGGCTACGAGCAGTACTTC. Translated, it gives CSSSLPLGGQGYEQYF.

The genes are TRBV5-1 and TRBJ2-3, with TRBD2 matching over 14 bases. Germline assignment: CDR1 SGHRS and CDR2 YFSETQ. With 5 bases clipped from V and 2 bases from J, the junction kept 7 bases outside the gene matches. This CDR3 is built from 17 residues. CDR3 sequence: CASRARGLAGDTDTQYF. The DNA of the CDR3 is TGCGCCAGCAGGGCCAGGGGACTAGCGGGGGACACAGATACGCAGTATTTT.

V and J are TRBV18 and TRBJ2-7; D uncertain. Germline CDR1 KGHSH, CDR2 LQKENI. Trimming took 6 bases from V and 6 from J, leaving 12 bases between them. This CDR3 has 12 amino acids. The CDR3 sequence: CASSPRLGEQYF. The DNA of the CDR3 is TGTGCCAGCTCTCCCAGGCTCGGCGAGCAGTACTTC.

The chain combines TRBV7-8 with TRBJ2-1, with a possible D match to TRBD2 (6 bases). The V gene's germline CDR1 is SGHVS and CDR2 FQNEAQ. This CDR3 is built from 12 residues. V lost 4 bases to trimming and J lost 9 bases, with 10 bases between them. CDR3 sequence: CASSSDYSEQFF. CDR3 sequence (DNA): TGTGCCAGCAGCTCGGACTATAGTGAGCAGTTCTTC.

The chain has TRBV19 and TRBJ1-1; D perhaps matches TRBD1 (6 bases). Deletions cut 7 bases from V and 0 bases from J, with 12 bases between. This CDR3 spans 14 amino acids. Germline V lookup: CDR1 LNHDA, CDR2 SQIVND (reference sequence). The CDR3 sequence: CASTRQVMNTEAFF. CDR3 DNA sequence: TGTGCCAGTACCCGACAGGTCATGAACACTGAAGCTTTCTTT.

The rearrangement links TRBV7-2 to TRBJ2-5; 8 bases map to TRBD2. The germline V gene encodes CDR1 SGHTA and CDR2 FQGNSA. This CDR3 spans 14 amino acids. Unmatched junction bases numbered 4, after V lost 0 bases and J lost 7 bases. CDR3 region: CASSLAAGERTQYF. In DNA, the CDR3 is TGTGCCAGCAGCTTAGCAGCGGGGGAACGGACCCAGTACTTC.